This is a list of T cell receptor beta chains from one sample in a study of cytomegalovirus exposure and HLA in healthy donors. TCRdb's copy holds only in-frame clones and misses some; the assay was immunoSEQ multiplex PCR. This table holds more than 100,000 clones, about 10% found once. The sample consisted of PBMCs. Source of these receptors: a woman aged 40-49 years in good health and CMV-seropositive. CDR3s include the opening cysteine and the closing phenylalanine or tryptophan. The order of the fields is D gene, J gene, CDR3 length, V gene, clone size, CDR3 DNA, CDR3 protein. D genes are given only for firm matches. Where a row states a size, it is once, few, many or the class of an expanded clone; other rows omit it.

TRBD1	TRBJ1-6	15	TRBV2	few	TGTGCCAGCAGTGACCAGACAGGGGGCCGATCACCCCTCCACTTT	CASSDQTGGRSPLHF
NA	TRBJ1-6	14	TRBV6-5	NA	TGTGCCAGCACCTTCGGAGACAGAAATTCACCCCTCCACTTT	CASTFGDRNSPLHF
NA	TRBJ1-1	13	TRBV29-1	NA	TGCAGCGTTGCCGGCCTAGTGAACACTGAAGCTTTCTTT	CSVAGLVNTEAFF
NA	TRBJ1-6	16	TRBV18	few	TGTGCCAGCTCACCTGCCGGGGGAAGTTCCCTTTCACCCCTCCACTTT	CASSPAGGSSLSPLHF
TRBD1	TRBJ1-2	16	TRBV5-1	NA	TGCGCCAGCAGACGACAGGGGGTTGGTATGAGCTATGGCTACACCTTC	CASRRQGVGMSYGYTF
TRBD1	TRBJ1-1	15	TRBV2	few	TGTGCCAGCAGTCAACTACAGGGGGACAACACTGAAGCTTTCTTT	CASSQLQGDNTEAFF
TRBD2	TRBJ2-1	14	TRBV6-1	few	TGTGCCAGCCAAATAGCGGGGGGGTACAATGAGCAGTTCTTC	CASQIAGGYNEQFF
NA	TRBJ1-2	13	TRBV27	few	TGTGCCAGCAGTAGGACAGAGAACTATGGCTACACCTTC	CASSRTENYGYTF
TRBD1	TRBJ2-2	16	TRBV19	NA	TGTGCCAGTAGTGGTGGGACAGGGGGCGCAGACGGGGAGCTGTTTTTT	CASSGGTGGADGELFF
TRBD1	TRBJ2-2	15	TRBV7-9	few	TGTGCCAGCAGCAATGGACAGGGGGCGGGCGGGGAGCTGTTTTTT	CASSNGQGAGGELFF
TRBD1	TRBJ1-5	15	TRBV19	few	TGTGCCAGTACCGGATACGGACAGGGCGGCCAGCCCCAGCATTTT	CASTGYGQGGQPQHF
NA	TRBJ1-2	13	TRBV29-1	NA	TGCAGCGTTTGGGTACAGACAGTCTATGGCTACACCTTC	CSVWVQTVYGYTF
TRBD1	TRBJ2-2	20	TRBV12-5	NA	TGTGCTAGTGGTTTGACTAGGACAGGGGGCGCGTTAAGGGTCCCCGGGGAGCTGTTTTTT	CASGLTRTGGALRVPGELFF
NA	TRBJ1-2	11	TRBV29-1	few	TGCAGCGTGGCTACAGGGTATGGCTACACCTTC	CSVATGYGYTF
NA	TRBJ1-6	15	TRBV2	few	TGTGCCAGCAGTAGTCAGGGAACTGATAATTCACCCCTCCACTTT	CASSSQGTDNSPLHF
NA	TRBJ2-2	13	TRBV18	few	TGTGCCAGCTCACCCGCGAACACCGGGGAGCTGTTTTTT	CASSPANTGELFF
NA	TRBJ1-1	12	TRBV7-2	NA	TGTGCCAGCGGACAGCCGAACACTGAAGCTTTCTTT	CASGQPNTEAFF
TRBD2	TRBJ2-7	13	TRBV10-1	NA	TGCGCCAGCACCCCGGGGGGGTCCTACGAGCAGTACTTC	CASTPGGSYEQYF
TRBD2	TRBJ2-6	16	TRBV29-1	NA	TGCAGCGTCGCGGAGGGAGGGACCTCTGGGGCCAACGTCCTGACTTTC	CSVAEGGTSGANVLTF
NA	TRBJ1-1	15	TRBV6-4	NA	TGTGCCAGCAGACCGGAGGGGTGGGGGAACACTGAAGCTTTCTTT	CASRPEGWGNTEAFF
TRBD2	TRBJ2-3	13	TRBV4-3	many	TGCGCCAGCAGGTTCGCGGGGGAAGATACGCAGTATTTT	CASRFAGEDTQYF
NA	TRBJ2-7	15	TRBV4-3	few	TGCGCCAGCAGCCAACAAAGGACGGACACCTACGAGCAGTACTTC	CASSQQRTDTYEQYF
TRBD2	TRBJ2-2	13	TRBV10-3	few	TGTGCCATCGGGACTAGCCCCACCGGGGAGCTGTTTTTT	CAIGTSPTGELFF
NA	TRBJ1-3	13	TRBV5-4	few	TGTGCCAGCAGCTACCGGGATGGAAACACCATATATTTT	CASSYRDGNTIYF
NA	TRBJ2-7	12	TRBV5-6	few	TGTGCCAGCAGCTTGGAGAGCTACGAGCAGTACTTC	CASSLESYEQYF
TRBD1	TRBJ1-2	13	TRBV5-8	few	TGTGCCAGCAGCTTACAGGGGCCGAGGGGCTACACCTTC	CASSLQGPRGYTF
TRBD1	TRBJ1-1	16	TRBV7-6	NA	TGTGCCAGCAGCTCGACAGGGGGCTCCAGCTTGGTTGAAGCTTTCTTT	CASSSTGGSSLVEAFF
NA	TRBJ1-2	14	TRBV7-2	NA	TGTGCCAGCGGGAATCCTGGGGGCGGGTATGGCTACACCTTC	CASGNPGGGYGYTF
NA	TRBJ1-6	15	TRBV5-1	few	TGCGCCAGCAGCCCACGGACAGTTGATAATTCACCCCTCCACTTT	CASSPRTVDNSPLHF
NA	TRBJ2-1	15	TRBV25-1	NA	TGTGCCAGCAGTGAATTGATAGACTCCTACAATGAGCAGTTCTTC	CASSELIDSYNEQFF
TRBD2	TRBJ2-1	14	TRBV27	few	TGTGCCAGCAGTTTAGTAGCGGGGGGCAATGAGCAGTTCTTC	CASSLVAGGNEQFF
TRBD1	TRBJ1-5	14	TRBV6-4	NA	TGTGCCAACCCGGGACAGGGGTTAAATCAGCCCCAGCATTTT	CANPGQGLNQPQHF
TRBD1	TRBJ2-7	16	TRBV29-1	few	TGCAGCGTTGAAGATCCCTCCGGACAGGGCCTATACGAGCAGTACTTC	CSVEDPSGQGLYEQYF
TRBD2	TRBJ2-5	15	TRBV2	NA	TGTGCCAGCAGTGATAGCCTAGCGGGGGGCCCCAAGCAGTACTTC	CASSDSLAGGPKQYF
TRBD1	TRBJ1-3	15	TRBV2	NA	TGTGCCAGCAGTGATTTTGCAGGGGGAGGAAACACCATATATTTT	CASSDFAGGGNTIYF
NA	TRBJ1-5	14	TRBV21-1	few	TGTGCCACCCTTGGAGGGTATAGCAATCAGCCCCAGCATTTT	CATLGGYSNQPQHF
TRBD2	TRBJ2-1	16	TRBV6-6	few	TGTGCCAGCAGTTACGAGGGGCGCGGGGGGTACAATGAGCAGTTCTTC	CASSYEGRGGYNEQFF
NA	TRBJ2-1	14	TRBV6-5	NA	TGTGCCAGCAGTTACTCGACTAACATGGGTGAGCAGTTCTTC	CASSYSTNMGEQFF
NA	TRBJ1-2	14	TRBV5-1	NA	TGCGCCAGCACCCGCGGGGACCCACCCTATGGCTACACCTTC	CASTRGDPPYGYTF
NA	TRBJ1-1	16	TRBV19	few	TGTGCCAGTAGTCCGCGTCGGGGGGGTGGGGTCGCTGAAGCTTTCTTT	CASSPRRGGGVAEAFF
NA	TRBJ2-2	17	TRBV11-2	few	TGTGCCAGCAGCTTAAATTTCTACAGGGCGAACACCGGGGAGCTGTTTTTT	CASSLNFYRANTGELFF
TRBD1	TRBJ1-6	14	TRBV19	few	TGTGCCAGTAGCCCGGGACAGCATAATTCACCCCTCCACTTT	CASSPGQHNSPLHF
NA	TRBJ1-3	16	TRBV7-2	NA	TGTGCCAGCAGCTTAGCCGCGGCAGGGGCTGGAAACACCATATATTTT	CASSLAAAGAGNTIYF
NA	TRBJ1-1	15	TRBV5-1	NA	TGCGCCAGCAGCCCGGGTCGGGTCCTGAACACTGAAGCTTTCTTT	CASSPGRVLNTEAFF
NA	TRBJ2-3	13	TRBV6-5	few	TGTGCCAGCAGGGAGCTCGGCACAGATACGCAGTATTTT	CASRELGTDTQYF
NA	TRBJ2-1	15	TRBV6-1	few	TGTGCCAGCAGTGAAGGTGGGAGCTCCTACAATGAGCAGTTCTTC	CASSEGGSSYNEQFF
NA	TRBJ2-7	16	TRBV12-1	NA	TGTGCCAGCAGCTTTGAGACACAGAGTGACCTCTACGAGCAGTACTTC	CASSFETQSDLYEQYF
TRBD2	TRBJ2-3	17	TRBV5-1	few	TGCGCCAGCAGCTTGTCGGGAATGACTAGCGGGACAGATACGCAGTATTTT	CASSLSGMTSGTDTQYF
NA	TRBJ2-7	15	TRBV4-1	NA	TGCGCCAGCAGCCAAGATCAGGGGGGAACCTACGAGCAGTACTTC	CASSQDQGGTYEQYF
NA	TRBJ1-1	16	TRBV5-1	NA	TGCGCCAGCAGCTTGGACCCCCCGACGGGGAACACTGAAGCTTTCTTT	CASSLDPPTGNTEAFF
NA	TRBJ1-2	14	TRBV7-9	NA	TGTGCCAGCAGCTTTGGCGGAGGGAGTGCTGGCTACACCTTC	CASSFGGGSAGYTF
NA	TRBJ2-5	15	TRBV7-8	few	TGTGCCAGCAGCTGGGAGGCCAGGGGGGTAGAGACCCAGTACTTC	CASSWEARGVETQYF